The entry that follows covers one T cell receptor beta chain sequence. The antigen is undetermined. This specimen comes from a study of CD8 T cells in Susac syndrome. General study points: The study conceded that its TCR sequencing and HLA analysis involved relatively few individuals.

Reverse transcription of roughly 0.5 to 1 ug RNA was performed with random hexamers. TCRdb independently ran MiXCR on the immunoSEQ multiplex PCR reads; one entry per CDR3 protein. The table includes some 52,000 distinct CDR3 sequences, 93% detected once. The CDR3 spans 15 residues. The germline CDR1 and CDR2 sequences are LGHNA and YSLEER. The germline V and J ends were trimmed by 1 base and 1 base, with 8 bases remaining between them. Sequencing of TCR beta was undertaken in CD8+ and CD4+ T cells derived from blood. What was sequenced was CD8+ T cells from PBMCs. This receptor was taken from a human donor with multiple sclerosis. The rearrangement links TRBV4-3 to TRBJ1-5; a possible D gene is TRBD1 (5 bases). DNA for the CDR3: TGCGCCAGCAGCCAAGCCCAGGGAAGCAATCAGCCCCAGCATTTT. Translation: CASSQAQGSNQPQHF.